Shown below are 25 T cell receptor beta chains from a single sample sequenced in a study of post-analysis software for immune sequencing data. Study findings and constraints: TRBV5-6, TRBV5-1 and TRBV20-1 were among 4 or 5 TRBV segments more frequent in patients than controls.

Prepared libraries of TCR beta cDNA carried unique molecular identifiers. TCRdb re-called the PCR reads through MiXCR, storing one row per CDR3 protein. The sample records about 770,000 distinct CDR3 sequences, about 43% being singletons. The antigens for these receptors are not known. Sequenced material: blood. These receptors all come from a girl between 5 and 17 years old with multiple sclerosis.

The chain couples TRBV7-2 to TRBJ2-1; TRBD2 agrees at 9 bases. V trimming: 5 bases; J trimming: 2 bases; junction bases outside the gene matches: 16. This CDR3 has 19 residues. Germline CDR1 reads SGHTA; CDR2 reads FQGNSA. CDR3 nucleotides: TGTGCCAGCAGCAATCCCCGCGGTAGCGGGAGTGTGCCCTACAATGAGCAGTTCTTC. This translates into CASSNPRGSGSVPYNEQFF.

The table lists this clonotype with a few counts. V is TRBV19 and J is TRBJ2-4, with D possibly matching TRBD2 (5 bases). The end of the DNA aligns better with TRBJ2-7, so the J call may be wrong. The length of the CDR3 is 15 residues. From germline, CDR1 is LNHDA and CDR2 SQIVND (reference sequence). The CDR3 sequence: CASSSLSGMSYEQYF. CDR3 coding DNA: TGTGCCAGTAGTTCCCTCTCCGGGATGAGCTACGAGCAGTACTTC.

Concerning this clonotype: An end of the junction differs from the germline gene, which may be a read error. The chain carries TRBV20-1 and TRBJ2-5, with TRBD2 as a possible D gene (5 bases). Germline V CDR1 and CDR2: DFQATT, SNEGSKA (reference sequence). The CDR3 runs to 11 residues. DNA of the CDR3: TGCGGTGCGGGCTACCAAGAGACCCAGTACTTC. Translating gives CGAGYQETQYF.

CDR3 protein: CASNGQGPNYGYTF. The CDR3 nucleotides read TGTGCCAGCAACGGGCAGGGCCCTAACTATGGCTACACCTTC. This chain uses TRBV28 with TRBJ1-2; maybe TRBD1 (5 bases). CDR1 and CDR2 (germline): MDHEN, SYDVKM. The V end was cut by 7 bases, the J end by 0 bases, with 12 bases between. CDR3 length: 14 amino acids.

This clonotype was counted between two and nine times. CDR3 residues: CSARDPGPGTQYF. In DNA, the CDR3 is TGCAGTGCTAGAGATCCAGGCCCAGGGACGCAGTATTTT. The rearrangement uses TRBV20-1 and TRBJ2-3; a possible D gene is TRBD1 (5 bases). Trimming shortened V by 0 bases and J by 9 bases, and 13 bases separated the two germline ends. The CDR3 length is 13 residues. Germline assignment: CDR1 DFQATT and CDR2 SNEGSKA (reference sequence).

This clonotype was observed a single time. The V call is TRBV5-1, the J call TRBJ1-5; weak D call: TRBD1 (6 bases). Germline values: CDR1 SGHRS, CDR2 YFSETQ. V was pared by 5 bases and J by 1 base, with 13 bases between. This CDR3 has 15 residues. CDR3 DNA: TGCGCCAGCAGACCCGACGACAGGAGCAATCAGCCCCAGCATTTT. The encoded protein is CASRPDDRSNQPQHF.

This clonotype was detected only a few times. V is TRBV5-1 and J is TRBJ2-7; D may be TRBD2 (6 bases). The germline CDR1 and CDR2 sequences are SGHRS and YFSETQ. Trimming removed 1 base at V and 0 bases at J, with 11 bases between. This CDR3 region has 15 residues. In DNA form, the CDR3 reads TGCGCCAGCAGCTTGTTGGGCGGGACCTCCTACGAGCAGTACTTC. This codes for CASSLLGGTSYEQYF.

The rearrangement links TRBV5-5 to TRBJ1-5; 7 bases align to TRBD1. The germline gives CDR1 SGHKS, CDR2 YYEKEE (reference sequence). V shed 2 bases and J 4 bases; nucleotides not matched to a gene: 6. The CDR3 is made up of 15 amino acids. CDR3: CASSLTGTDNQPQHF. The CDR3 bases are TGTGCCAGCAGCTTAACCGGGACAGATAATCAGCCCCAGCATTTT.

As to this clonotype: At one end the junction does not follow the germline gene, possibly because of a read error. Here the CDR3 DNA reads TGCGCCAGCGGCACGTTTGCGGAGCTGTTTTTT. Amino acid sequence: CASGTFAELFF. This chain joins TRBV12-3 or TRBV12-4 and TRBJ2-2; D perhaps matches TRBD2 (5 bases). The CDR3 has 11 amino acids.

This sequence joins TRBV20-1 and TRBJ2-3; 8 bases line up with TRBD2. The CDR3 spans 15 residues. V trimming: 5 bases; J trimming: 1 base; junction bases outside the gene matches: 8. Germline V CDR1 and CDR2: DFQATT, SNEGSKA (reference sequence). CDR3 nucleotide sequence: TGCAGTGCTTTCCCCCCGGGACTAGGCACAGATACGCAGTATTTT. It is translated as CSAFPPGLGTDTQYF.

The chain joins TRBV12-3 or TRBV12-4 to TRBJ2-1; weak D call: TRBD2 (5 bases). The CDR3 sequence is 14 residues long. V lost 2 bases to trimming and J lost 6 bases, with 11 bases between them. CDR3 region: CASSLPASPNEQFF. DNA of the CDR3: TGTGCCAGCAGTTTACCGGCTAGCCCCAATGAGCAGTTCTTC.

This clonotype was detected a few times. This chain joins TRBV6-5 and TRBJ2-7; tentatively, D is TRBD2 (6 bases). The germline V and J ends were trimmed by 2 bases and 3 bases, with 14 bases remaining between them. This CDR3 has 15 amino acids. Germline V gene sequence: CDR1 MNHEY, CDR2 SVGAGI. The CDR3 bases are TGTGCCAGCAGTTACCCCCGGGGAGGAGACTACGAGCAGTACTTC. Protein product: CASSYPRGGDYEQYF.

The chain couples TRBV6-5 to TRBJ2-4, with D unclear. The J call is in doubt because the DNA end fits TRBJ2-5 better. Germline V gives CDR1 MNHEY, CDR2 SVGAGI. There are 13 residues in the CDR3. The CDR3 DNA sequence: TGTGCCAGCAGCGCTCAGGTTGAAGAGACCCAGTACTTC. Translating it yields CASSAQVEETQYF.

This clonotype was seen a few times. The V and J genes are TRBV20-1 and TRBJ1-6; D is unresolved. The V end lost 3 bases, the J end lost 8 bases, and 14 bases lay between the germline ends. The CDR3 length is 14 residues. Per the germline V gene, CDR1 is DFQATT and CDR2 is SNEGSKA (reference sequence). The DNA for the CDR3 is TGCAGTGCTAGGGCACCCGTCGGGGATTCACCCCTCCACTTT. Translated, it gives CSARAPVGDSPLHF.

In DNA form, the CDR3 reads TGCAGTGCTAGAGGCCGACTAGTTTCCCCCTACAATGAGCAGTTCTTC. As protein: CSARGRLVSPYNEQFF. The chain has TRBV20-1 and TRBJ2-1; D is perhaps TRBD2 (6 bases). The V and J ends lost 1 base and 2 bases respectively, with 15 bases between them. The germline gives CDR1 DFQATT, CDR2 SNEGSKA (reference sequence). The CDR3 consists of 16 residues.

The V and J genes are TRBV7-8 and TRBJ1-1; D is perhaps TRBD1 (5 bases). Deletions cut 1 base from V and 0 bases from J, with 9 bases between. The CDR3 contains 15 residues. Germline CDR1 is SGHVS and CDR2 is FQNEAQ. CDR3 sequence: CASSLGGGMNTEAFF. The DNA of the CDR3 is TGTGCCAGCAGCTTAGGGGGCGGCATGAACACTGAAGCTTTCTTT.

The V call is TRBV10-2, the J call TRBJ2-4, with 7 bases aligning to TRBD1. The CDR3 runs 14 residues. The V gene end was trimmed by 10 bases and the J gene end by 2 bases; junction bases not matched to a gene: 8. Germline lookup yields CDR1 WSHSY and CDR2 SAAADI. DNA of the CDR3: TGCGCCACCTCTCCCAGGGGGACCAAAAACATTCAGTACTTC. It translates to CATSPRGTKNIQYF.

V is TRBV20-1 and J is TRBJ2-5; no reliable D call. V lost 1 base and J 5 bases, leaving 8 bases between the germline ends. CDR3 length equals 12 residues. The germline V gene encodes CDR1 DFQATT and CDR2 SNEGSKA (reference sequence). CDR3 sequence (DNA): TGCAGTGCTAGAGTCCTCGGGGAGACCCAGTACTTC. This codes for CSARVLGETQYF.

The chain combines TRBV5-1 with TRBJ2-1; TRBD2 agrees at 8 bases. The V and J ends lost 4 bases and 0 bases, in that order; junction bases with no gene match: 9. Germline V gene lookup returns CDR1 SGHRS and CDR2 YFSETQ. The CDR3 loop spans 17 amino acids. DNA for the CDR3: TGCGCCAGCAGCCTGGGGTCGGGAGGGAGCTCCTACAATGAGCAGTTCTTC. Protein sequence: CASSLGSGGSSYNEQFF.

The CDR3 region is CASSYLAGGKHNEQFF. The CDR3 bases are TGTGCCAGCAGTTACCTCGCGGGAGGGAAACACAATGAGCAGTTCTTC. The chain has TRBV6-5 and TRBJ2-1, with 9 positions matching TRBD2. The CDR3 loop spans 16 amino acids. Germline trimming cut 2 bases from V and 5 bases from J; bases unmatched to any gene: 7. CDR1 and CDR2 from the germline V gene are MNHEY and SVGAGI.

This chain uses TRBV21-1 with TRBJ2-7; the D segment call TRBD2 is taken from the table without a DNA check. TRBV21-1 is a known pseudogene. The CDR3 consists of 14 residues. CDR3 nucleotides: TGTGCCAGCAGCGAAGACGGGGGAGAGCGCGAGCAGTACTTC. Its translation: CASSEDGGEREQYF.

The rearrangement joins TRBV6-5 to TRBJ1-2; weak D call: TRBD1 (6 bases). The CDR3 sequence is 15 residues long. Trimming removed 0 bases from V and 0 bases from J, with 8 bases in between. Germline CDR1 reads MNHEY; CDR2 reads SVGAGI. The DNA of the CDR3 is TGTGCCAGCAGTTACTCGACAGGTTCTAACTATGGCTACACCTTC. It yields the protein CASSYSTGSNYGYTF.

The V gene is TRBV12-3 or TRBV12-4, the J gene TRBJ2-3, with TRBD2 as a possible D gene (6 bases). V lost 2 bases, J lost 1 base, and 10 bases lay in between. The CDR3 spans 15 residues. The CDR3 coding sequence is TGTGCCAGCAGTTTAATGTCGGGGGGCACAGATACGCAGTATTTT. Translated: CASSLMSGGTDTQYF.

This clonotype turned up a few times. The V and J genes are TRBV7-9 and TRBJ2-5; tentatively, D is TRBD2 (6 bases). The DNA end lines up better with TRBJ2-7; the J call may be wrong. Germline V gives CDR1 SEHNR, CDR2 FQNEAQ (reference sequence). This CDR3 is 14 amino acids long. CDR3 loop: CASSRGGLDYEQYF. The CDR3 coding sequence is TGTGCCAGCAGCAGGGGAGGACTCGACTACGAGCAGTACTTC.

This clonotype was picked up a small number of times. The chain recombines TRBV15 with TRBJ2-3, with no clear D. The CDR3 has 15 residues. Germline assignment: CDR1 LNHNV and CDR2 YYDKDF (reference sequence). The V gene lost 0 bases and the J gene lost 3 bases, with 10 bases spanning the gap. DNA for the CDR3: TGTGCCACCAGCAGAGATCAGCAGGCGACAGATACGCAGTATTTT. It yields the protein CATSRDQQATDTQYF.